The 14 T cell receptor beta chains below were found in one sample sequenced in a study of T cell responses to AZD1222 COVID-19 vaccine. Repertoires were generated with immunoSEQ multiplex PCR, while TCRdb's copy carries only in-frame clones and drops some. The sample holds 100,000 to 150,000 clones, 88% seen once. Sequenced here: peripheral blood, sampled on day 0 of AZD1222 vaccination. Receptors were obtained from an adult in good health.

This chain uses TRBV9 with TRBJ2-3, with D perhaps TRBD2 (5 bases). V was cut by 4 bases and J by 7 bases, with 10 bases left in between. The CDR3 is 12 residues long. Looked up from germline, CDR1 is SGDLS and CDR2 is YYNGEE. Here the CDR3 reads CASSTAGNTQYF. The CDR3 DNA is TGTGCCAGCAGCACCGCCGGGAATACGCAGTATTTT.

This clone was found once. The rearrangement joins TRBV7-2 to TRBJ2-7; D is undetermined. CDR1 is SGHTA, CDR2 FQGNSA, per germline. The CDR3 runs 14 residues. V gave up 0 bases and J gave up 3 bases, with 9 bases separating them. DNA of the CDR3: TGTGCCAGCAGCTTAGCGGTAACAAACTACGAGCAGTACTTC. Its protein is CASSLAVTNYEQYF.

The chain employs TRBV2 and TRBJ1-5; TRBD1 might be the D (5 bases). The length of the CDR3 is 14 residues. Germline V gene lookup returns CDR1 SNHLY and CDR2 FYNNEI. The V end lost 8 bases, the J end lost 4 bases, and 15 bases lay between the germline ends. The CDR3 nucleotides read TGTGCCAGCCAGGCAGGGCGAGATAATCAGCCCCAGCATTTT. Its protein product is CASQAGRDNQPQHF.

This clone appeared once. The chain combines TRBV21-1 with TRBJ2-7; no check of the table's D call, TRBD1, against the DNA was made. TRBV21-1 is described as a pseudogene. The CDR3 has 14 amino acids. CDR3 DNA sequence: TGTGCCAGCAGCAAAGCAGACACCCCCTACGAGCAGTACTTC. Protein: CASSKADTPYEQYF.

This chain uses TRBV9 with TRBJ2-2; D uncertain. The CDR3 sequence is 11 residues long. CDR1 is SGDLS, CDR2 YYNGEE, per germline. Trimming cost V 6 bases and J 7 bases, with 7 bases left between them. The CDR3 DNA follows: TGTGCCAGCAACGTGGTCGGGGAGCTGTTTTTT. It codes for CASNVVGELFF.

The rearrangement links TRBV24-1 to TRBJ1-2, with 8 bases identical to TRBD1. The CDR3 is 15 amino acids. Germline V gives CDR1 KGHDR, CDR2 SFDVKD. V shed 4 bases and J 1 base; nucleotides not matched to a gene: 4. Written as DNA, the CDR3 is TGTGCCACCAGTGACCCGGGACAGGATAACTATGGCTACACCTTC. This codes for CATSDPGQDNYGYTF.

The chain uses TRBV19 and TRBJ1-2; no reliable D call. There are 15 residues in the CDR3. Germline values: CDR1 LNHDA, CDR2 SQIVND (reference sequence). Trimming shortened V by 3 bases and J by 8 bases, and 19 bases separated the two germline ends. The chain's CDR3 is CASSIGGSRAGGYTF. The CDR3 bases are TGTGCCAGTAGTATTGGCGGCAGCCGTGCGGGAGGCTACACCTTC. Full variable domain (missing parts from reference TRBV19 and TRBJ1-2): DGGITQSPKYLFRKEGQNVTLSCEQNLNHDAMYWYRQDPGQGLRLIYYSQIVNDFQKGDIAEGYSVSREKKESFPLTVTSAQKNPTAFYLCASSIGGSRAGGYTFGSGTRLTVV.

The chain combines TRBV6-5 with TRBJ1-1, with a tentative D call TRBD1 (6 bases). The CDR3 length is 11 residues. Trimming pared 5 bases from V and 7 bases from J, leaving 8 bases between. In germline, CDR1 is MNHEY, CDR2 SVGAGI. The CDR3 nucleotides are TGTGCCAGCAGTAGGGGGGGTGAAGCTTTCTTT. Amino acids: CASSRGGEAFF.

There are a few counts of this clone. This chain joins TRBV10-3 and TRBJ2-7; D remains unclear. Germline CDR1 ENHRY, CDR2 SYGVKD. The V and J ends lost 3 bases and 2 bases respectively, with 14 bases between them. This CDR3 has 15 residues. CDR3 region: CAISEVMTLAYEQYF. In DNA, the CDR3 is TGTGCCATCAGTGAAGTGATGACTTTAGCCTACGAGCAGTACTTC.

This chain uses TRBV5-1 with TRBJ1-6, with D possibly matching TRBD1 (6 bases). The CDR3 is 15 amino acids. Germline CDR1 is SGHRS and CDR2 is YFSETQ. Trimming shortened V by 6 bases and J by 5 bases, and 15 bases separated the two germline ends. This chain's CDR3 is CASTLQGGDNSPLHF. The CDR3 bases are TGCGCCAGCACACTACAGGGAGGAGATAATTCACCCCTCCACTTT.

The chain joins TRBV7-9 to TRBJ1-5; D unclear. Germline-derived CDR1 and CDR2 are SEHNR and FQNEAQ (reference sequence). The CDR3 extends over 13 amino acids. Between the trimmed V and J ends, which lost 2 bases and 7 bases, there was a span of 9 bases. The DNA for the CDR3 is TGTGCCAGCAGCTTAAATGAGCGGCAGCCCCAGCATTTT. Protein sequence: CASSLNERQPQHF. The complete variable domain, with remaining parts taken from reference TRBV7-9 and TRBJ1-5, reads DTGVSQNPRHKITKRGQNVTFRCDPISEHNRLYWYRQTLGQGPEFLTYFQNEAQLEKSRLLSDRFSAERPKGSFSTLEIQRTEQGDSAMYLCASSLNERQPQHFGDGTRLSIL.

This clone was counted once. This chain links TRBV27 with TRBJ2-2; D call uncertain. This CDR3 spans 13 amino acids. The V and J ends lost 2 bases and 6 bases respectively, with 7 bases between them. CDR1 and CDR2 (germline): MNHEY, SMNVEV (reference sequence). CDR3 in amino acids: CASSLLGPGELFF. The CDR3 region has the DNA TGTGCCAGCAGTTTACTAGGCCCCGGGGAGCTGTTTTTT.

The rearrangement joins TRBV5-1 to TRBJ1-1; D unclear. In germline, CDR1 is SGHRS, CDR2 YFSETQ. V lost 2 bases, J lost 1 base, and 12 bases lay in between. The CDR3 runs to 15 residues. CDR3 amino acids: CASSLNLNGNTEAFF. CDR3 DNA: TGCGCCAGCAGCTTAAACCTGAATGGGAACACTGAAGCTTTCTTT.

V is TRBV5-1 and J is TRBJ2-1; 14 nucleotides match TRBD2. The ends lost 3 bases at V and 8 bases at J; junction bases unmatched: 16. The germline V gene has CDR1 SGHRS and CDR2 YFSETQ. This CDR3 spans 19 amino acids. The CDR3 sequence: CASSSTGTSGGPVIYEQFF. CDR3 nucleotides: TGCGCCAGCAGCTCTACCGGGACTAGCGGGGGCCCAGTTATCTATGAGCAGTTCTTC. Filled out from reference TRBV5-1 and TRBJ2-1, the complete variable domain reads KAGVTQTPRYLIKTRGQQVTLSCSPISGHRSVSWYQQTPGQGLQFLFEYFSETQRNKGNFPGRFSGRQFSNSRSEMNVSTLELGDSALYLCASSSTGTSGGPVIYEQFFGPGTRLTVL.